Listed here are 8 T cell receptor beta chains from one sample, sequenced in a study of blood T cell repertoires in COVID-19. Profiled with immunoSEQ multiplex PCR; TCRdb holds only in-frame clones, not every one. The sample holds more than 40,000 clones, over 75% seen once. The sample comprised peripheral blood. These receptors were collected from a human donor in a cohort sampled during active COVID-19. The donor label of this sample is uncertain.

This clone was detected ten times or more. The rearrangement links TRBV29-1 to TRBJ2-1; 8 nucleotides line up with TRBD1. The CDR3 is made up of 13 amino acids. V was clipped by 1 base and J by 5 bases; unmatched bases: 1. The germline V gene encodes CDR1 SQVTM and CDR2 ANQGSEA. CDR3 in DNA: TGCAGCGTTGAAGGGACAGGGAACAATGAGCAGTTCTTC. Translating gives CSVEGTGNNEQFF.

The chain has TRBV25-1 and TRBJ1-2; 11 positions match TRBD1. Germline V lookup: CDR1 MGHDK, CDR2 SYGVNS. The CDR3 spans 13 residues. Trimming cost V 7 bases and J 4 bases; bases outside gene matches: 2. In DNA form, the CDR3 reads TGTGCCAGCATCGGACAGGGGGCCTATGGCTACACCTTC. This sequence encodes CASIGQGAYGYTF.

The chain uses TRBV5-1 and TRBJ2-3; D gene unclear. The CDR3 is 14 residues long. The V gene's germline CDR1 is SGHRS and CDR2 YFSETQ. Trimming took 0 bases from V and 2 from J, leaving 7 bases between them. The CDR3 DNA sequence: TGCGCCAGCAGCTTGGTACAGAACACAGATACGCAGTATTTT. Translation gives CASSLVQNTDTQYF.

The chain carries TRBV30 and TRBJ2-4, with D maybe TRBD2 (7 bases). Germline V gene data show CDR1 as GTSNPN and CDR2 as SVGIG (reference sequence). V dropped 6 bases and J dropped 6 bases, with 24 bases sitting between them. This CDR3 has 16 amino acids. Written as DNA, the CDR3 is TGTGCCTGCCGGCGGGGGCGCCAGGCCCACGGAAACATTCAGTACTTC. Protein product: CACRRGRQAHGNIQYF.

The V and J genes are TRBV28 and TRBJ2-7, with a possible D match to TRBD1 (6 bases). Germline CDR1 is MDHEN and CDR2 is SYDVKM. The CDR3 consists of 17 residues. V was pared by 3 bases and J by 0 bases, with 18 bases between. The CDR3 loop is CASSLGLGTRGSYEQYF. CDR3 in DNA: TGTGCCAGCAGTTTGGGCCTAGGGACACGGGGCTCCTACGAGCAGTACTTC.

The chain uses TRBV7-9 and TRBJ1-3; D ambiguous. The CDR3 sequence is 15 residues long. CDR1 SEHNR and CDR2 FQNEAQ come from the germline V gene (reference sequence). V was shortened by 1 base and J by 0 bases, with 7 bases between the two germline ends. CDR3 nucleotides: TGTGCCAGCAGCTTAGACAGCCTCTCTGGAAACACCATATATTTT. It translates to CASSLDSLSGNTIYF.

The chain links TRBV4-2 to TRBJ2-3, with 16 bases that match TRBD2. After removal of 8 bases from V and 6 bases from J, the junction contained 11 bases not matched to a gene. Germline V lookup: CDR1 LGHNA, CDR2 YNFKEQ. The CDR3 spans 17 residues. The CDR3 region is CASRTQGTSGGVDTQYF. For the CDR3, the DNA is TGTGCCAGCCGTACACAGGGGACTAGCGGGGGGGTGGATACGCAGTATTTT.

This clone occurred once. The chain employs TRBV7-8 and TRBJ2-2; no definite D call. Per the germline V gene, CDR1 is SGHVS and CDR2 is FQNEAQ. There are 15 residues in the CDR3. Trimming removed 2 bases at V and 2 bases at J, with 9 bases between. CDR3 DNA sequence: TGTGCCAGCAGCTTAATGACGGGTAACACCGGGGAGCTGTTTTTT. This gives the protein CASSLMTGNTGELFF.